This T cell receptor beta chain was sequenced in a study of post-analysis software for immune sequencing data. Study-level points and caveats: Several TRBV segments were more frequent in patients than controls; TRBV5-6, TRBV5-1 and TRBV20-1 belonged to this group.

Every TCR beta cDNA library bore unique molecular identifiers. TCRdb passed the PCR reads through MiXCR, listing each CDR3 protein once. Among approximately 730,000 distinct CDR3 sequences listed, about 32% were seen once. This CDR3 contains 15 residues. Germline V gene lookup returns CDR1 ENHRY and CDR2 SYGVKD. V gave up 3 bases and J gave up 0 bases, with 8 bases separating them. This clonotype occurred a few times. Its antigen remains unidentified. The sample was blood. The chain is built from TRBV10-3 and TRBJ2-2; a weak D match, TRBD1 (5 bases). The source is a girl aged 10 to 17 with multiple sclerosis. In DNA, the CDR3 is TGTGCCATCAGTGATGCAGGGACGAACACCGGGGAGCTGTTTTTT. Translating it yields CAISDAGTNTGELFF.